Ten or more counts support the clone carrying this T cell receptor beta chain. What it recognizes is unknown. The CDR3 regions of TCR beta were amplified from RNA transcripts. HTBI primers were used for first-round RT-PCR of the TCR CDR3. TCRdb passed the multiplex PCR reads through MiXCR, listing each CDR3 protein once. The data contain fewer than 200,000 distinct CDR3 sequences, less than 10% of them singletons. The CDR3 has 15 residues. Germline V gene lookup returns CDR1 SGHRS and CDR2 YFSETQ. V lost 1 base to trimming and J lost 2 bases, with 10 bases between them. These data belong to a study of T cells in Graves' hyperthyroidism and ophthalmopathy. Study outcomes and limitations: The majority of expanded thyroid clonotypes above 0.001 also appeared in blood.

Lactation, pregnancy, other autoimmune disease or uncontrolled infection excluded patients. This TCR derives from a woman aged 18-35 years with Graves' hyperthyroidism that later progressed to Graves' ophthalmopathy. The V gene is TRBV5-1, the J gene TRBJ2-1; D remains unclear. Sequenced material: blood. The CDR3 sequence: CASSLLGATYNEQFF. The CDR3 bases are TGCGCCAGCAGCTTGCTCGGAGCCACCTACAATGAGCAGTTCTTC.